This TCR beta chain comes out of a study of T cells expressing NK-cell markers. Across the whole study: The study drew TCR beta repertoires from sorted CD3+CD56+NKG2C+, CD3+CD56+NKG2C- and CD3+CD56-NKG2C+ T cells. Seven sequenced donors out of eight were HCMV-seropositive, one seronegative. The study's findings and limits: Among CD8+ T cells from six donors, dominant NKG2C+ clonotypes accounted for about 1.0-7.0%. What remained unclear was the HCMV specificity of expanded NKG2C+ T cell clones.

Details on this clonotype: Its antigen is currently unknown.

TCRdb reprocessed the 5' RACE reads, with one entry per CDR3 protein and no DNA. Its clone listing holds about 390,000 distinct CDR3 sequences. This CDR3 region has 15 residues. In germline, CDR1 is WSHSY, CDR2 SAAADI. The receptor was derived from a woman in her forties or fifties in good health. The rearrangement uses TRBV10-2 and TRBJ2-1; there is no DNA to check the TCRdb D call of TRBD2. The source material was blood T cells: a sorted CD56 or NKG2C T cell subset, CD4+ or CD8+ T cells, or bulk PBMC T cells (not recorded which). CDR3 protein: CASIPGTSGSYEQFF.